Shown below are 31 T cell receptor beta chains from a single sample sequenced in a study of blood T cell repertoires in COVID-19. The repertoire was sequenced with immunoSEQ multiplex PCR; TCRdb's copy has only in-frame clones and lacks some. The table lists 210,000 or so clones, roughly nine tenths of them singletons, with roughly 2.4% in the top ten. The sample consisted of peripheral blood. Every receptor here comes from a woman aged 45-65 years with acute or convalescent COVID-19.

V and J are TRBV30 and TRBJ1-2; unclear D gene. The CDR3 spans 13 residues. Trimming cost V 6 bases and J 0 bases, with 11 bases left between them. From germline, CDR1 is GTSNPN and CDR2 SVGIG (reference sequence). The CDR3 DNA follows: TGTGCCTGTCCACCGAGGTCTAACTATGGCTACACCTTC. Its translation: CACPPRSNYGYTF.

The chain is built from TRBV5-4 and TRBJ1-4; D may be TRBD1 (5 bases). The CDR3 totals 15 residues. Trimming left V 0 bases short and J 8 bases short, with 14 bases between. Germline V gene data show CDR1 as SGHNT and CDR2 as YYREEE (reference sequence). The CDR3 here is CASSLASGPPEKLFF. In nucleotides, the CDR3 is TGTGCCAGCAGCTTGGCCTCAGGGCCGCCCGAAAAACTGTTTTTT.

The genes are TRBV11-3 and TRBJ2-3; D might be TRBD2 (5 bases). The CDR3 has 14 amino acids. The V gene lost 1 base and the J gene lost 2 bases, with 7 bases spanning the gap. The germline V gene encodes CDR1 SGHNT and CDR2 YENEEA. DNA of the CDR3: TGTGCCAGCAGCTTAGGGCGGGTCACAGATACGCAGTATTTT. Its protein product is CASSLGRVTDTQYF.

This clone came up once. This chain uses TRBV19 with TRBJ1-2, with D perhaps TRBD1 (6 bases). The ends were cut back, 6 bases at V and 4 bases at J, with 18 bases in the middle. CDR3 length: 15 amino acids. Germline V lookup: CDR1 LNHDA, CDR2 SQIVND (reference sequence). CDR3 nucleotide sequence: TGTGCCAGTAGCCATTCCTCAGGGGCTGGCTATGGCTACACCTTC. Translated, it gives CASSHSSGAGYGYTF.

The CDR3 DNA is TGTGCCAGCAGCCAATACGTGGGAGGCTGGTACGAGCAGTACTTC. Its translation: CASSQYVGGWYEQYF. This chain uses TRBV3-1 (or the pseudogene TRBV3-2) with TRBJ2-7; the D gene is possibly TRBD2 (6 bases). The CDR3 consists of 15 residues. CDR1 is LGHDT and CDR2 is YNNKEL in the germline V gene (reference sequence). The V gene lost 2 bases and the J gene lost 4 bases, with 15 bases spanning the gap.

The genes are TRBV4-2 and TRBJ1-1; D perhaps matches TRBD1 (6 bases). The ends were cut back, 4 bases at V and 4 bases at J, with 13 bases in the middle. Germline V CDR1 and CDR2: LGHNA, YNFKEQ. CDR3 length: 14 residues. CDR3 in DNA: TGTGCCAGCAGCCCCGGACAGAGGGGCACTGAAGCTTTCTTT. Its protein product is CASSPGQRGTEAFF.

This clone showed up just a few times. Other DNA sequences within the sample encode an identical CDR3. The chain recombines TRBV6-2 or TRBV6-3 with TRBJ2-2; weak D call: TRBD2 (5 bases). The germline V and J ends were trimmed by 5 bases and 8 bases, with 9 bases remaining between them. The CDR3 spans 12 residues. Germline V gene data show CDR1 as MNHEY and CDR2 as SVGEGT. This CDR3 is CASSGRGGELFF. The CDR3 DNA reads TGTGCCAGCAGTGGTCGGGGTGGGGAGCTGTTTTTT.

This clone was recorded once. V and J are TRBV30 and TRBJ2-7; D gene unclear. The CDR3 runs to 11 residues. In germline, CDR1 is GTSNPN, CDR2 SVGIG (reference sequence). V was clipped by 4 bases and J by 6 bases, with 10 bases between them. In DNA, the CDR3 is TGTGCCTGGAAGTCCCAGTTCGAGCAGTACTTC. Amino acids: CAWKSQFEQYF.

The DNA of the CDR3 is TGTGCCAGCAGACGCGAGGGCAGGGGGGACAATGAGCAGTTCTTC. Its protein is CASRREGRGDNEQFF. V usage is TRBV6-5 and J usage is TRBJ2-1, with D possibly being TRBD1 (7 bases). Trimming cost V 6 bases and J 5 bases, with 17 bases left between them. Germline V gene sequence: CDR1 MNHEY, CDR2 SVGAGI. This CDR3 contains 15 residues.

This clone was detected many times. This chain uses TRBV9 with TRBJ1-6; TRBD1 matches at 9 bases. This CDR3 is 16 amino acids long. CDR1 is SGDLS and CDR2 is YYNGEE in the germline V gene. The ends lost 4 bases at V and 6 bases at J; junction bases unmatched: 8. The CDR3 spells CASSPRGTGSNSPLHF. Here the CDR3 DNA reads TGTGCCAGCAGCCCGAGAGGGACAGGGAGTAATTCACCCCTCCACTTT.

The V gene is TRBV30, the J gene TRBJ2-1; 13 bases agree with TRBD2. Trimming removed 0 bases from V and 7 bases from J; junction bases left unmatched: 12. There are 18 residues in the CDR3. Germline CDR1 and CDR2: GTSNPN and SVGIG (reference sequence). As DNA, the CDR3 is TGTGCCTGGAGTGTACTTCTCCCGACTAGCGGGGGGCCAAATGAGCAGTTCTTC. This codes for CAWSVLLPTSGGPNEQFF. Supplemented by reference TRBV30 and TRBJ2-1, the full variable domain reads SQTIHQWPATLVQPVGSPLSLECTVEGTSNPNLYWYRQAAGRGLQLLFYSVGIGQISSEVPQNLSASRPQDRQFILSSKKLLLSDSGFYLCAWSVLLPTSGGPNEQFFGPGTRLTVL.

The J gene is TRBJ2-3, the V gene TRBV5-1, with TRBD2 matching 9 bases. V was pared by 4 bases and J by 2 bases, with 2 bases of the junction left unmatched. From germline, CDR1 is SGHRS and CDR2 YFSETQ. The CDR3 runs to 14 residues. The CDR3, as DNA: TGCGCCAGCAGCCCTAGCGGGACCACAGATACGCAGTATTTT. This encodes CASSPSGTTDTQYF. Together with reference TRBV5-1 and TRBJ2-3, the CDR3 gives the full variable domain: KAGVTQTPRYLIKTRGQQVTLSCSPISGHRSVSWYQQTPGQGLQFLFEYFSETQRNKGNFPGRFSGRQFSNSRSEMNVSTLELGDSALYLCASSPSGTTDTQYFGPGTRLTVL.

The V gene is TRBV10-3, the J gene TRBJ2-1; D is perhaps TRBD1 (5 bases). The CDR3 has 14 amino acids. V lost 2 bases, J lost 4 bases, and 9 bases lay in between. In germline, CDR1 is ENHRY, CDR2 SYGVKD. The CDR3 DNA reads TGTGCCATCAGTGAGACAGGAAGGTACAATGAGCAGTTCTTC. Translation: CAISETGRYNEQFF.

V gene TRBV10-3 combines with J gene TRBJ1-4, with a tentative D call TRBD1 (5 bases). Germline lookup yields CDR1 ENHRY and CDR2 SYGVKD. This CDR3 contains 15 residues. The V and J ends lost 5 bases and 4 bases respectively, with 14 bases between them. Here the CDR3 reads CAISQGLEINEKLFF. The CDR3 DNA follows: TGTGCCATCAGTCAGGGATTGGAGATTAATGAAAAACTGTTTTTT.

A single count supports this clone. The chain uses TRBV13 and TRBJ1-1; the match to TRBD1 covers 9 bases. J lost 10 bases, V lost 0 bases, and 9 bases had no gene match. This CDR3 region has 15 residues. Germline lookup yields CDR1 PRHDT and CDR2 FYEKMQ (reference sequence). CDR3 in DNA: TGTGCCAGCAGCTTAGGGGACAGGGGCCTTGTAATAGCTTTCTTT. Amino acids: CASSLGDRGLVIAFF.

J is TRBJ2-1 and V is TRBV7-9, with D possibly TRBD2 on 6 matching bases. CDR3 size: 14 residues. Trimming pared 7 bases from V and 5 bases from J, leaving 15 bases between. Germline CDR1 is SEHNR and CDR2 is FQNEAQ (reference sequence). The DNA of the CDR3 is TGTGCCAGCATCCCCGAGCGGAGGGACAATGAGCAGTTCTTC. This translates into CASIPERRDNEQFF.

V is TRBV25-1 and J is TRBJ2-3, with TRBD1 identical over 7 bases. Germline CDR1 is MGHDK and CDR2 is SYGVNS. V trimming: 1 base; J trimming: 4 bases; junction bases outside the gene matches: 5. The CDR3 runs 15 residues. CDR3 protein: CASSELQGKADTQYF. The CDR3 DNA sequence: TGTGCCAGCAGTGAATTACAGGGGAAAGCAGATACGCAGTATTTT.

The chain employs TRBV30 and TRBJ2-5; tentative D call: TRBD2 (6 bases). CDR3 size: 13 residues. Trimming cost V 5 bases and J 1 base, with 11 bases left between them. Germline assignment: CDR1 GTSNPN and CDR2 SVGIG (reference sequence). The CDR3 protein is CAWGTLSQETQYF. The CDR3 DNA reads TGTGCCTGGGGGACTCTCTCCCAAGAGACCCAGTACTTC. Full variable domain (missing parts from reference TRBV30 and TRBJ2-5): SQTIHQWPATLVQPVGSPLSLECTVEGTSNPNLYWYRQAAGRGLQLLFYSVGIGQISSEVPQNLSASRPQDRQFILSSKKLLLSDSGFYLCAWGTLSQETQYFGPGTRLLVL.

V usage is TRBV4-1 and J usage is TRBJ1-2; D gene unclear. V was clipped by 0 bases and J by 7 bases, with 12 bases between them. CDR1 is MGHRA and CDR2 is YSYEKL in the germline V gene. This CDR3 spans 14 amino acids. CDR3 loop: CASSQEGGVGGYTF. CDR3 nucleotide sequence: TGCGCCAGCAGCCAAGAGGGCGGGGTTGGTGGCTACACCTTC.

This rearrangement joins TRBV5-1 to TRBJ2-3; 10 bases fit TRBD2. Germline loops: CDR1 SGHRS, CDR2 YFSETQ. The CDR3 is made up of 17 amino acids. The ends lost 4 bases at V and 1 base at J; junction bases unmatched: 9. The CDR3 loop reads CASSTGLAVRRTDTQYF. The CDR3 bases are TGCGCCAGCAGCACCGGACTAGCGGTTAGACGCACAGATACGCAGTATTTT.

The V gene is TRBV7-6, the J gene TRBJ1-4; D is unclear. The CDR3 covers 15 residues. Between the trimmed V and J ends, which lost 2 bases and 0 bases, there was a span of 7 bases. CDR1 and CDR2 (germline): SGHVS, FNYEAQ. CDR3 in DNA: TGTGCCAGCAGCTTAAATCCCGCAACTAATGAAAAACTGTTTTTT. Translation gives CASSLNPATNEKLFF.

This chain joins TRBV2 and TRBJ1-1; D not resolved. Per the germline V gene, CDR1 is SNHLY and CDR2 is FYNNEI. V was cut by 6 bases and J by 4 bases, with 18 bases left in between. The CDR3 runs to 15 residues. Here the CDR3 reads CASRRAEGLSTEAFF. The CDR3 DNA reads TGTGCCAGCAGGAGGGCAGAGGGTCTCAGCACTGAAGCTTTCTTT.

Many counts were recorded for this clone. V gene TRBV9 combines with J gene TRBJ1-2, with TRBD1 matching over 7 bases. This CDR3 has 15 residues. With 0 bases clipped from V and 4 bases from J, the junction kept 6 bases outside the gene matches. Per germline, CDR1 SGDLS and CDR2 YYNGEE. The CDR3 nucleotides read TGTGCCAGCAGCGTAGGTGCTGGGACAGTCTATGGCTACACCTTC. Translating gives CASSVGAGTVYGYTF.

The V gene is TRBV7-2, the J gene TRBJ1-6; D gene uncertain. The germline CDR1 and CDR2 sequences are SGHTA and FQGNSA. The germline V and J ends were trimmed by 0 bases and 8 bases, with 17 bases remaining between them. The CDR3 covers 17 residues. CDR3 nucleotide sequence: TGTGCCAGCAGCTTAGCTCGCCCGGCCCCCGGGGATTCACCCCTCCACTTT. It is translated as CASSLARPAPGDSPLHF. The full variable domain, its missing parts supplied by reference TRBV7-2 and TRBJ1-6, is GAGVSQSPSNKVTEKGKDVELRCDPISGHTALYWYRQSLGQGLEFLIYFQGNSAPDKSGLPSDRFSAERTGGSVSTLTIQRTQQEDSAVYLCASSLARPAPGDSPLHFGNGTRLTVT.

The chain uses TRBV10-3 and TRBJ2-3; 10 nucleotides agree with TRBD1. The CDR3 is 14 amino acids. Germline V gene sequence: CDR1 ENHRY, CDR2 SYGVKD. Trimming removed 5 bases from V and 6 bases from J; junction bases left unmatched: 5. The chain's CDR3 is CAISPGTGADTQYF. The CDR3, as DNA: TGTGCCATCAGTCCCGGGACAGGGGCCGATACGCAGTATTTT.

V gene TRBV5-3 combines with J gene TRBJ2-2; D unclear. TRBV5-3 has ORF status, its function being uncertain. V was cut by 2 bases and J by 3 bases, with 8 bases left in between. The CDR3 is 14 amino acids. The DNA for the CDR3 is TGTGCCAGAAGCTTTGGCCGGGACACCGGGGAGCTGTTTTTT. It is translated as CARSFGRDTGELFF.

The chain joins TRBV19 to TRBJ1-4; 7 nucleotides align to TRBD1. This CDR3 spans 13 amino acids. Unmatched junction bases numbered 9, after V lost 10 bases and J lost 7 bases. Germline CDR1 is LNHDA and CDR2 is SQIVND (reference sequence). The CDR3 loop reads CATPTGPGEKLFF. As DNA, the CDR3 is TGTGCCACCCCGACAGGGCCGGGTGAAAAACTGTTTTTT.

Remarks on this clone: The junction departs from the called germline gene at one end, perhaps through a read error. The chain has TRBV29-1 and TRBJ1-2; 9 bases agree with TRBD1. This CDR3 has 13 residues. Germline lookup yields CDR1 SQVTM and CDR2 ANQGSEA. Written as DNA, the CDR3 is TGCAGCGCTGAAGACAGGGGGTACGATGGCTACACCTTC. Protein sequence: CSAEDRGYDGYTF.

The rearrangement uses TRBV5-5 and TRBJ1-5; perhaps TRBD1 as D (5 bases). Germline V gene lookup returns CDR1 SGHKS and CDR2 YYEKEE (reference sequence). This CDR3 region has 14 residues. V was pared by 0 bases and J by 1 base, with 5 bases between. The CDR3 loop is CASSLAGSNQPQHF. The CDR3 DNA sequence: TGTGCCAGCAGCTTGGCAGGGAGCAATCAGCCCCAGCATTTT.

There are a few counts of this clone. CDR3 amino acids: CASARPKGAFSGANVLTF. The CDR3 DNA sequence: TGTGCCAGCGCCCGCCCGAAGGGGGCATTCTCTGGGGCCAACGTCCTGACTTTC. The genes are TRBV6-8 and TRBJ2-6, with 7 nucleotides matching TRBD1. Germline values: CDR1 MNHGY, CDR2 SAAAGT. J lost 0 bases, V lost 8 bases, and 13 bases had no gene match. There are 18 residues in the CDR3.

This chain uses TRBV29-1 with TRBJ2-1; D is undetermined. Germline V gene lookup returns CDR1 SQVTM and CDR2 ANQGSEA. This CDR3 comprises 11 residues. The V end lost 4 bases, the J end lost 15 bases, and 16 bases lay between the germline ends. The CDR3 is CSVVWASIRFF. CDR3 coding DNA: TGCAGCGTTGTCTGGGCTTCCATTCGGTTCTTC.